This T cell receptor beta chain was identified during a study of CD8 T cells in ankylosing spondylitis (dated by TCRdb to 2016 to 2017). For context, the study as a whole: To find TCR variants linked to disease, the study profiled T cell receptor beta repertoires in ankylosing spondylitis patients and healthy donors. In total, the full study cohort was made up of some 100 healthy donors and 25 or so ankylosing spondylitis patients. Peripheral blood samples were taken, and synovial fluid was additionally collected from ankylosing spondylitis patients. Broader findings and caveats from the paper: A TCR beta motif of several highly homologous amino acid variants appeared characteristic of blood from ankylosing spondylitis patients. The disease-linked clones had a CD8+ phenotype and were found at relatively low frequencies in peripheral blood. Some TCR beta motif variants had previously been reported in synovial fluid and blood of reactive arthritis patients, which suggested common disease-initiation mechanisms. The disease-linked clones were reported as significantly enriched in matched synovial fluid samples from ankylosing spondylitis patients.

Sequencer: Illumina HiSeq 2500. Quantitative 5'-RACE with molecular barcodes was the method used to prepare the TCR beta libraries. In the paper's pipeline: To identify disease-linked TCR variants, a new computational method was used, one built on a probabilistic model of VDJ rearrangement. The public reads were reanalyzed by TCRdb: fastp trimming at Q25, MiXCR alignment, in-frame beta chains only. For every CDR3 protein sequence, its rows merge into one entry that carries the most common genes and DNA. The V and J calls were determined by TCRdb, not by the authors. The sample records around 770,000 distinct CDR3 sequences, around 11% of which are singletons. The ten largest make up 0.45% to 0.6% of the sample. This clonotype was seen a few times. The target of this receptor is not known. No much larger clone exists at a distance of one base, and base qualities are not known. Sequencing was carried out using blood, either unsorted or a sorted T cell fraction (not recorded which). The sequence was collected from a male donor with ankylosing spondylitis.

The DNA sequence is as follows: TGTGCCAGCAGCTTACAGCTAGCCAAAAACATTCAGTACTTC. Its protein product is CASSLQLAKNIQYF. The rearranged chain carries TRBV7-2 and TRBJ2-4; a confident D gene designation cannot be given. V is cut by 2 bases and J by 0 bases, and the space between the germline ends is 5 bases. From its cysteine to its phenylalanine, the CDR3 spans 14 amino acids. The read is trimmed to its CDR3 DNA, 42 bases read in frame from base 1. CDR1 and CDR2 (SGHTA, FQGNSA) derive from the germline V gene.